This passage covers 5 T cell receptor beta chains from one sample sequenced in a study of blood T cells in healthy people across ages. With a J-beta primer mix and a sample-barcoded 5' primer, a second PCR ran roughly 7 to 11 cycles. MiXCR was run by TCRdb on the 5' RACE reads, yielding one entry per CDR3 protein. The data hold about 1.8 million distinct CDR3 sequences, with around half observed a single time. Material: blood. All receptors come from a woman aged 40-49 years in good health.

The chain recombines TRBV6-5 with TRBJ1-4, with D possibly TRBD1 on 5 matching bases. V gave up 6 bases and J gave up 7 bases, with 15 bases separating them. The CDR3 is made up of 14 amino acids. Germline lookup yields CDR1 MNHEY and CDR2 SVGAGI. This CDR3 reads CASRGDSISEKLFF. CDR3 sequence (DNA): TGTGCCAGCAGAGGGGATTCCATAAGTGAAAAACTGTTTTTT.

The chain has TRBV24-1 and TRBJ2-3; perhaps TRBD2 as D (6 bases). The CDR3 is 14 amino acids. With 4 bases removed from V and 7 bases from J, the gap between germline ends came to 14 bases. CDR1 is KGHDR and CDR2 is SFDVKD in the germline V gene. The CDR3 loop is CATSEPRGTNTQYF. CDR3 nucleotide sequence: TGTGCCACCAGTGAACCCCGCGGGACGAATACGCAGTATTTT.

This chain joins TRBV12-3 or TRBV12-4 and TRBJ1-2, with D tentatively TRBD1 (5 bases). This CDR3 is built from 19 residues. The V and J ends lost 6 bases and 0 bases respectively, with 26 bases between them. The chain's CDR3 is CASSFTFSPGGAANYGYTF. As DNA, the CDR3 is TGTGCCAGCAGCTTTACGTTTTCTCCTGGCGGGGCGGCTAACTATGGCTACACCTTC.

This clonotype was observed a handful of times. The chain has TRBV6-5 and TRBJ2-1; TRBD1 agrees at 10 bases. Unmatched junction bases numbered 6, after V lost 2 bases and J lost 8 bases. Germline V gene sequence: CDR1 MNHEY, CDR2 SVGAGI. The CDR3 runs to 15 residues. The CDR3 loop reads CASSYETGGWDEQFF. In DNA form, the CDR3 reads TGTGCCAGCAGTTACGAGACAGGGGGCTGGGATGAGCAGTTCTTC.

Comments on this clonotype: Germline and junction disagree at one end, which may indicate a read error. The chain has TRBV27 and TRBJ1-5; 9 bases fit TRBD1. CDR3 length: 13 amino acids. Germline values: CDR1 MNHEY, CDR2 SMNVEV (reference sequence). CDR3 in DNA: TGTGCCAGCAGTACAGGGGGCAATCCGCCCCAGCATTTT. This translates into CASSTGGNPPQHF.